The 15 T cell receptor beta chains in this list originate from one sample, sequenced in a study of cytomegalovirus exposure and HLA in healthy donors. With 60 Vbeta and 13 Jbeta primers, the PCR was carried out. TCRdb's copy holds only in-frame clones and misses some; the assay was immunoSEQ multiplex PCR. This sample carries some 160,000 clones, about 70% of them seen once, and the ten largest clones take 1.5% to 2%. The sequenced material came from PBMCs. The receptors were sampled from a middle-aged woman in good health and CMV-seronegative.

This chain uses TRBV5-1 with TRBJ2-5; a possible D gene is TRBD1 (6 bases). The germline CDR1 and CDR2 sequences are SGHRS and YFSETQ. V was trimmed by 1 base and J by 4 bases, leaving 11 bases between them. This CDR3 is 14 amino acids long. CDR3 region: CASSLTGQVETQYF. In nucleotides, the CDR3 is TGCGCCAGCAGCTTGACAGGGCAGGTAGAGACCCAGTACTTC.

The CDR3 region is CASSSGTGGVSEAFF. CDR3 DNA sequence: TGCGCCAGCAGCTCGGGGACAGGGGGAGTATCTGAAGCTTTCTTT. The J gene is TRBJ1-1, the V gene TRBV5-1; 11 bases fit TRBD1. CDR1 is SGHRS and CDR2 is YFSETQ in the germline V gene. Germline trimming cut 3 bases from V and 6 bases from J; bases unmatched to any gene: 7. The CDR3 totals 15 residues.

In its sample, this clone was seen once. The rearrangement links TRBV30 to TRBJ2-3; D uncertain. The CDR3 covers 13 residues. Trimming stripped 3 bases from V and 1 base from J, with 8 bases between. The germline gives CDR1 GTSNPN, CDR2 SVGIG (reference sequence). CDR3 amino acids: CAWRPQGTDTQYF. The CDR3 nucleotides read TGTGCCTGGAGACCCCAGGGCACAGATACGCAGTATTTT.

Here the CDR3 reads CASSPPRGQPPNYGYTF. The CDR3 DNA reads TGTGCCAGCAGTCCCCCCCGCGGACAGCCACCTAACTATGGCTACACCTTC. V is TRBV7-8 and J is TRBJ1-2; D perhaps matches TRBD1 (6 bases). The CDR3 is made up of 17 amino acids. CDR1 SGHVS and CDR2 FQNEAQ come from the germline V gene. V gave up 6 bases and J gave up 0 bases, with 20 bases separating them.

This chain links TRBV4-1 with TRBJ1-5; 9 nucleotides line up with TRBD1. V lost 0 bases and J lost 7; bases outside the gene matches: 10. CDR1 and CDR2 (germline): MGHRA, YSYEKL. The CDR3 spans 17 residues. The chain's CDR3 is CASSQDPGQGKLQPQHF. The CDR3 DNA follows: TGCGCCAGCAGCCAAGATCCGGGACAGGGAAAGCTACAGCCCCAGCATTTT.

V usage is TRBV18 and J usage is TRBJ1-2, with 8 bases lining up with TRBD1. Germline values: CDR1 KGHSH, CDR2 LQKENI. The CDR3 consists of 15 residues. Trimming took 6 bases from V and 0 from J; bases not matched to a gene: 6. DNA for the CDR3: TGTGCCAGCTCCCCCGGGGACAGGACTAACTATGGCTACACCTTC. Residues: CASSPGDRTNYGYTF.

This chain joins TRBV11-2 and TRBJ2-2; 7 bases line up with TRBD2. Germline V gene data show CDR1 as SGHAT and CDR2 as FQNNGV. Trimming took 8 bases from V and 6 from J; bases not matched to a gene: 6. The CDR3 loop spans 13 amino acids. The CDR3 sequence: CASGLVGAGELFF. In DNA, the CDR3 is TGTGCCAGCGGACTAGTTGGGGCCGGGGAGCTGTTTTTT.

Details on this clone: Other DNA sequences in this specimen translate into the identical CDR3. V is TRBV9 and J is TRBJ1-2; 9 nucleotides align to TRBD1. The J segment lost 8 bases and the V segment lost 4 bases, leaving 15 bases of the junction unmatched. CDR1 SGDLS and CDR2 YYNGEE come from the germline V gene. This CDR3 region has 16 residues. The CDR3 protein is CASSPRGDRAVRGYTF. The CDR3 coding sequence is TGTGCCAGCAGCCCCCGGGGGGACAGGGCCGTTCGAGGCTACACCTTC.

The V and J genes are TRBV27 and TRBJ2-1; 11 nucleotides match TRBD2. Germline values: CDR1 MNHEY, CDR2 SMNVEV (reference sequence). V trimming: 5 bases; J trimming: 6 bases; junction bases outside the gene matches: 9. The CDR3 length is 16 residues. In DNA form, the CDR3 reads TGTGCCAGCAGTCCCCTAGCGGGAGGATTGATCAATGAGCAGTTCTTC. Translating it yields CASSPLAGGLINEQFF.

This clone was seen more than once but under ten times. The chain recombines TRBV2 with TRBJ2-4, with D possibly matching TRBD1 (5 bases). Per the germline V gene, CDR1 is SNHLY and CDR2 is FYNNEI. The CDR3 contains 15 residues. Trimming took 3 bases from V and 11 from J, leaving 20 bases between them. The CDR3 region is CASSEQGGASVVQYF. The DNA for the CDR3 is TGTGCCAGCAGTGAGCAGGGTGGGGCCTCAGTGGTTCAGTACTTC.

The CDR3 spells CASSLHRGGPNTEAFF. CDR3 bases: TGTGCCAGCAGTTTACACCGGGGGGGTCCGAACACTGAAGCTTTCTTT. The chain joins TRBV27 to TRBJ1-1; a weak D match, TRBD1 (5 bases). The CDR3 sequence is 16 residues long. The germline V and J ends were trimmed by 2 bases and 1 base, with 14 bases remaining between them. The germline V gene encodes CDR1 MNHEY and CDR2 SMNVEV (reference sequence).

The rearrangement joins TRBV6-5 to TRBJ1-2, with TRBD1 as a possible D gene (6 bases). Germline V CDR1 and CDR2: MNHEY, SVGAGI. Trimming pared 8 bases from V and 0 bases from J, leaving 16 bases between. The CDR3 loop spans 15 amino acids. CDR3 coding DNA: TGTGCCAGCCGTACAGGGCAGCCCTCTAACTATGGCTACACCTTC. This gives the protein CASRTGQPSNYGYTF.

This clone was detected a few times. The chain's CDR3 is CASSSVANTEAFF. DNA for the CDR3: TGTGCCAGCAGCTCGGTCGCAAACACTGAAGCTTTCTTT. V and J are TRBV11-3 and TRBJ1-1; D call uncertain. Germline CDR1 reads SGHNT; CDR2 reads YENEEA. The CDR3 is 13 residues long. V was clipped by 4 bases and J by 2 bases, with 8 bases between them.

This chain joins TRBV18 and TRBJ2-3, with D uncertain. V was trimmed by 3 bases and J by 5 bases, leaving 3 bases between them. The germline gives CDR1 KGHSH, CDR2 LQKENI. The CDR3 is made up of 11 amino acids. CDR3 DNA sequence: TGTGCCAGCTCACCCCAAGATACGCAGTATTTT. Its protein is CASSPQDTQYF.

This rearrangement joins TRBV4-1 to TRBJ2-3; no clear D. CDR1 MGHRA and CDR2 YSYEKL come from the germline V gene. This CDR3 has 13 residues. The V end lost 3 bases, the J end lost 4 bases, and 8 bases lay between the germline ends. CDR3 sequence (DNA): TGCGCCAGCAGCCACAGGCCCTCAGATACGCAGTATTTT. Protein: CASSHRPSDTQYF.